This T cell receptor beta chain came from a study of Graves' ophthalmopathy and Graves' hyperthyroidism. This clonotype appeared many times. Researchers took RNA transcripts and amplified TCR beta CDR3 regions from them. HTBI primers served in a first-round RT-PCR, which a second-round multiplex PCR followed. A single record per CDR3 protein comes from TCRdb applying MiXCR to the multiplex PCR reads. The table lists under 350,000 distinct CDR3 sequences, about a sixth of them singletons. The germline CDR1 and CDR2 sequences are DFQATT and SNEGSKA (reference sequence). This CDR3 is 14 amino acids long. Trimming left V 3 bases short and J 9 bases short, with 20 bases between.

This chain uses TRBV20-1 with TRBJ1-1; D may be TRBD1 (5 bases). The receptor was derived from an adult man with Graves' ophthalmopathy. The sequenced sample consisted of peripheral blood. The CDR3 DNA follows: TGCAGTGCTAGGACGCGGGTGTTGGGGGGTAAAGCTTTCTTT. It yields the protein CSARTRVLGGKAFF.